This TCR beta chain was retrieved from a study of blood T cell repertoires in COVID-19. Background on the study: Collection of acute and convalescent COVID-19 samples took place in the United States, Italy and Spain. Sample material is recorded as cDNA or gDNA derived from T cells, B-cell-depleted T cells, or PBMCs.

Sequencing was performed with immunoSEQ multiplex PCR; in TCRdb, only in-frame clones are kept and a portion is missing. This sample has around 54,000 clones, with less than 95% found just once. The source is a woman between 40 and 55 years old with active COVID-19. Input material: peripheral blood.

The CDR3, as DNA: TGTGCCAGCAGCCCCGGACGGACCCAGGGGAATAATGAAAAACTGTTTTTT. Protein product: CASSPGRTQGNNEKLFF. This chain joins TRBV7-6 and TRBJ1-4, with D possibly matching TRBD1 (6 bases). Germline CDR1 reads SGHVS; CDR2 reads FNYEAQ. V was trimmed by 5 bases and J by 4 bases, leaving 20 bases between them. The CDR3 loop spans 17 amino acids.